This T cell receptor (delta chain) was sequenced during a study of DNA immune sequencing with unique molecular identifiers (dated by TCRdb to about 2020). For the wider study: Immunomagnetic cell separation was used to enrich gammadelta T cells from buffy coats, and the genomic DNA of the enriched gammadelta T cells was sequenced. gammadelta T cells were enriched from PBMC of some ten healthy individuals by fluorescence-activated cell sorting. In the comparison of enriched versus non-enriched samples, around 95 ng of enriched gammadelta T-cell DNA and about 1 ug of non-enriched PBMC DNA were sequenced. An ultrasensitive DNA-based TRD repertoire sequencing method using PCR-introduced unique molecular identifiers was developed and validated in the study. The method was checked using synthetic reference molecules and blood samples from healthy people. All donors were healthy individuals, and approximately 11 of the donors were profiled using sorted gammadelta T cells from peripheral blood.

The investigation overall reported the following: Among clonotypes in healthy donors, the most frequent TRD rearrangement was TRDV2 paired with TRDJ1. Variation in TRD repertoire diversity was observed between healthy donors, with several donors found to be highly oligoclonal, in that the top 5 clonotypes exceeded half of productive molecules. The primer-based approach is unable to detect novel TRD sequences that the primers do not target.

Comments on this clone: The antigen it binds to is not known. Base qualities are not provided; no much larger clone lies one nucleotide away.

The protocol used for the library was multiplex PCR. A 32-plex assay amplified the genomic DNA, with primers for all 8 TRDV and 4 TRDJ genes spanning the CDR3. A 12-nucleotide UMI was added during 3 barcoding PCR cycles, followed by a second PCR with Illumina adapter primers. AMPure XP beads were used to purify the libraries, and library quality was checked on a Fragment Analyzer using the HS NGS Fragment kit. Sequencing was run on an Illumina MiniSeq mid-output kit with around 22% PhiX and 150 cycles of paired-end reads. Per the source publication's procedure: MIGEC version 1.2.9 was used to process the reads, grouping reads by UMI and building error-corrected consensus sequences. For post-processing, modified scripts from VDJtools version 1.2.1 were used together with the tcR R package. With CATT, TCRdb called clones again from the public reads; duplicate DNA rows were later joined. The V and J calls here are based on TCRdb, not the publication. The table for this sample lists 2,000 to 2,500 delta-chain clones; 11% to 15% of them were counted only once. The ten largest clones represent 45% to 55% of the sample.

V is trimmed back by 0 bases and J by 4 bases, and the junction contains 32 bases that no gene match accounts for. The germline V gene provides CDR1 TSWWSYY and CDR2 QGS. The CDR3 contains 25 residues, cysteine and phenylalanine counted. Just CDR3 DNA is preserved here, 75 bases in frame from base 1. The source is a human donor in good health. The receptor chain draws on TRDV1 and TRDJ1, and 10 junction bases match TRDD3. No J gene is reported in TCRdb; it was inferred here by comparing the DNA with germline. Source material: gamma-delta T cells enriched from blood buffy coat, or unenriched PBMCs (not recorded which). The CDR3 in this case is CALGELSTSPDWGILRTGGSDKLIF. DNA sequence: TGTGCTCTTGGGGAACTTTCTACGAGCCCCGACTGGGGGATTCTTCGCACTGGTGGGAGCGATAAACTCATCTTT.